The rows below give T cell receptor beta chains drawn from one sample of a study of T cell responses to AZD1222 COVID-19 vaccine. Sequencing used immunoSEQ multiplex PCR; TCRdb keeps in-frame clones, though not all of them. The table records 95,000 to 150,000 clones, approximately 90% of them present only once. The starting material was peripheral blood, obtained on day 0 of AZD1222 vaccination. Every receptor here comes from an adult in good health. The CDR3 runs from the conserved cysteine through the conserved F or W. D genes are given only for firm matches. For some rows the clone size is stated as once, few or many, or as a class when expanded; others skip it.

J gene | clone size | D gene | V gene | CDR3 protein | CDR3 DNA
TRBJ1-1 | - | - | TRBV27 | CASSFTGNTEAFF | TGTGCCAGCAGTTTCACAGGGAACACTGAAGCTTTCTTT
TRBJ2-4 | - | - | TRBV28 | CASRSPGRNIQYF | TGTGCCAGCAGATCCCCGGGGAGGAACATTCAGTACTTC
TRBJ2-1 | - | - | TRBV3-1/TRBV3-2 | CASSQAWGEQFF | TGTGCCAGCAGCCAAGCGTGGGGTGAGCAGTTCTTC
TRBJ1-1 | - | - | TRBV19 | CASSQIQGSGTEAFF | TGTGCCAGTAGTCAAATACAGGGTTCCGGCACTGAAGCTTTCTTT
TRBJ1-3 | - | - | TRBV28 | CASSLDVNGNTIYF | TGTGCCAGCAGTTTGGATGTTAATGGAAACACCATATATTTT
TRBJ2-3 | - | - | TRBV6-5 | CASIPEWTYTDTQYF | TGTGCCAGCATTCCAGAGTGGACATACACAGATACGCAGTATTTT
TRBJ2-1 | - | TRBD1 | TRBV10-3 | CATNGDRASGEQFF | TGTGCCACCAACGGGGACAGGGCGAGCGGTGAGCAGTTCTTC
TRBJ1-2 | - | - | TRBV7-9 | CASSRGYGYTF | TGTGCCAGCAGCCGCGGCTATGGCTACACCTTC
TRBJ2-7 | - | TRBD1 | TRBV7-9 | CASSLNPGQSYEQYF | TGTGCCAGCAGCTTAAATCCGGGACAGTCCTACGAGCAGTACTTC
TRBJ1-6 | - | - | TRBV2 | CASSNMGSYNSPLHF | TGTGCCAGCAGTAATATGGGCTCCTATAATTCACCCCTCCACTTT
TRBJ2-7 | - | TRBD2 | TRBV5-6 | CASSIRTSAYEQYF | TGTGCCAGCAGCATTCGGACTAGCGCCTACGAGCAGTACTTC
TRBJ1-1 | - | TRBD1 | TRBV10-3 | CAIRWDSSAEAFF | TGTGCCATCAGATGGGACAGCAGCGCAGAAGCTTTCTTT
TRBJ2-1 | - | TRBD1 | TRBV19 | CASSTGTGGYNEQFF | TGTGCCAGTAGCACCGGGACAGGGGGCTACAATGAGCAGTTCTTC
TRBJ1-1 | once | - | TRBV5-6 | CASSVMVRRTEAFF | TGTGCCAGCAGCGTCATGGTCAGAAGGACTGAAGCTTTCTTT
TRBJ2-1 | once | - | TRBV18 | CASSPQGTQTYNEQFF | TGTGCCAGCTCACCACAAGGGACCCAAACCTACAATGAGCAGTTCTTC
TRBJ1-5 | - | - | TRBV5-1 | CASSLEGISNQPQHF | TGCGCCAGCAGCTTGGAAGGGATTAGCAATCAGCCCCAGCATTTT
TRBJ2-2 | - | - | TRBV5-1 | CASSDTGELFF | TGCGCCAGCAGCGACACCGGGGAGCTGTTTTTT
TRBJ2-3 | - | - | TRBV14 | CASSLLLQDTQYF | TGTGCCAGCAGCCTCCTCTTGCAAGATACGCAGTATTTT
TRBJ1-6 | - | - | TRBV6-1 | CASSESSKTYSPLHF | TGTGCCAGCAGTGAATCGTCCAAGACGTACTCACCCCTCCACTTT
TRBJ2-1 | - | - | TRBV3-1/TRBV3-2 | CASSQDLGVEQFF | TGTGCCAGCAGCCAAGATCTCGGGGTAGAGCAGTTCTTC
TRBJ2-7 | - | - | TRBV6-1 | CASSETGYEQYF | TGTGCCAGCAGTGAAACAGGATACGAGCAGTACTTC
TRBJ2-7 | - | - | TRBV7-9 | CASSLPPGEEQYF | TGTGCCAGCAGCTTGCCCCCTGGGGAGGAGCAGTACTTC
TRBJ2-2 | - | TRBD2 | TRBV7-7 | CASSLTPTSGRAGELFF | TGTGCCAGCAGCTTAACCCCGACTAGCGGGAGGGCCGGGGAGCTGTTTTTT